These 25 T cell receptor beta chains were all obtained from the same sample, sequenced in a study of response to subunit inactivated influenza vaccine. One entry per CDR3 protein results from TCRdb running MiXCR on the RT-PCR reads. The sample gives 170,000 or so distinct CDR3 sequences, around 10% of which show up once; roughly 33% is in the top ten. The input for sequencing was CD8+ T cells sorted from PBMCs, taken around 25 months after vaccination. These receptors came from a man aged 45-69 years who received an inactivated influenza vaccine.

This clonotype has a count of ten or more. In DNA form, the CDR3 reads TGCGCCAGCAGCCAAGGCAGTTCCTACGAGCAGTACTTC. It is translated as CASSQGSSYEQYF. The chain carries TRBV4-3 and TRBJ2-7; D uncertain. Germline CDR1 LGHNA, CDR2 YSLEER. Between the trimmed V and J ends, which lost 1 base and 1 base, there was a span of 5 bases. The CDR3 contains 13 residues.

The table lists this clonotype with a few counts. The rearrangement joins TRBV5-8 to TRBJ2-1; weak D call: TRBD1 (6 bases). The CDR3 covers 14 residues. Trimming removed 0 bases at V and 7 bases at J, with 11 bases between. Germline V CDR1 and CDR2: SGHTS, YDEGEE. CDR3: CASSLGGQGNEQFF. The CDR3 region has the DNA TGTGCCAGCAGCTTGGGGGGGCAGGGGAATGAGCAGTTCTTC.

This clonotype showed up many times. The CDR3, as DNA: TGTGCCATCAGTGAGGGACTAGCGGTCCAAGAGACCCAGTACTTC. Protein: CAISEGLAVQETQYF. The J gene is TRBJ2-5, the V gene TRBV10-3, with 10 bases matching TRBD2. Germline V CDR1 and CDR2: ENHRY, SYGVKD. The J segment lost 1 base and the V segment lost 2 bases, leaving 1 base of the junction unmatched. This CDR3 contains 15 residues.

The CDR3 loop is CASSFGAGGTEAFF. The CDR3 DNA sequence: TGTGCCAGCAGTTTTGGGGCAGGGGGCACTGAAGCTTTCTTT. V usage is TRBV12-3 or TRBV12-4 and J usage is TRBJ1-1; 7 nucleotides line up with TRBD1. This CDR3 is 14 amino acids long. V lost 3 bases and J lost 4; bases outside the gene matches: 5.

This clonotype was detected ten times or more. The chain has TRBV7-8 and TRBJ1-6; the D is unclear. In germline, CDR1 is SGHVS, CDR2 FQNEAQ. The ends were cut back, 2 bases at V and 0 bases at J, with 11 bases in the middle. CDR3 length: 17 residues. The CDR3: CASSLLQILSYNSPLHF. In DNA, the CDR3 is TGTGCCAGCAGCTTACTACAGATCCTCTCCTATAATTCACCCCTCCACTTT.

This clonotype was observed a handful of times. The rearrangement links TRBV20-1 to TRBJ2-3; TRBD2 matches 8 bases. In germline, CDR1 is DFQATT, CDR2 SNEGSKA (reference sequence). After removal of 2 bases from V and 3 bases from J, the junction contained 4 bases not matched to a gene. This CDR3 is built from 14 residues. The CDR3 region is CSARMASGTDTQYF. CDR3 bases: TGCAGTGCTAGAATGGCTAGCGGGACAGATACGCAGTATTTT.

In its sample, this clonotype was seen many times. V usage is TRBV27 and J usage is TRBJ1-2; perhaps TRBD1 as D (5 bases). Germline loops: CDR1 MNHEY, CDR2 SMNVEV (reference sequence). The V and J ends lost 3 bases and 6 bases respectively, with 11 bases between them. This CDR3 has 13 amino acids. The chain's CDR3 is CASSLSGPNGYTF. Written as DNA, the CDR3 is TGTGCCAGCAGTTTGTCGGGACCTAATGGCTACACCTTC.

In its sample, this clonotype was seen a few times. V gene TRBV10-2 combines with J gene TRBJ1-1; D remains unclear. The germline CDR1 and CDR2 sequences are WSHSY and SAAADI. The ends were cut back, 1 base at V and 0 bases at J, with 18 bases in the middle. The CDR3 is 18 residues long. The CDR3: CASSEFGFQALMNTEAFF. CDR3 sequence (DNA): TGCGCCAGCAGTGAGTTCGGTTTTCAGGCATTAATGAACACTGAAGCTTTCTTT.

The CDR3 nucleotides are TGTGCCAGCAGTTTTGGGACTAGCGGGGGGAGGGAGCAGTTCTTC. It is translated as CASSFGTSGGREQFF. This chain connects TRBV6-5 to TRBJ2-1; 15 bases line up with TRBD2. The CDR3 runs 15 residues. Trimming took 4 bases from V and 10 from J; bases not matched to a gene: 5. Germline loops: CDR1 MNHEY, CDR2 SVGAGI.

The chain uses TRBV14 and TRBJ1-6; 7 bases line up with TRBD1. The CDR3 totals 19 residues. V lost 0 bases, J lost 4 bases, and 12 bases stayed unmatched. The germline CDR1 and CDR2 sequences are SGHDN and FVKESK. CDR3 sequence (DNA): TGTGCCAGCAGCCAAGAATGGGCCACGGACAGGTCTTATAATTCACCCCTCCACTTT. Translated: CASSQEWATDRSYNSPLHF.

The chain employs TRBV6-2 or TRBV6-3 and TRBJ1-1, with D possibly being TRBD1 (5 bases). The V gene's germline CDR1 is MNHEY and CDR2 SVGEGT. Trimming took off 8 bases at V and 5 bases at J, with 18 bases between the two ends. The CDR3 spans 14 residues. The DNA for the CDR3 is TGTGCCAGCGGTATTACCCAGGGAGGAACTGAAGCTTTCTTT. It encodes CASGITQGGTEAFF.

This clonotype was seen repeatedly, ten times or more. The chain carries TRBV7-9 and TRBJ2-7; D is possibly TRBD1 (5 bases). Germline CDR1 reads SEHNR; CDR2 reads FQNEAQ (reference sequence). The V end lost 5 bases, the J end lost 4 bases, and 15 bases lay between the germline ends. This CDR3 comprises 14 residues. CDR3 sequence (DNA): TGTGCCAGCAGCCCTGTAGCAGGGTGGTACGAGCAGTACTTC. This codes for CASSPVAGWYEQYF.

The V and J genes are TRBV20-1 and TRBJ2-1; D remains ambiguous. This CDR3 spans 14 amino acids. Trimming took off 6 bases at V and 5 bases at J, with 17 bases between the two ends. The germline gives CDR1 DFQATT, CDR2 SNEGSKA (reference sequence). As DNA, the CDR3 is TGCAGTGCCAACAATAGGGCAGTCAACAATGAGCAGTTCTTC. Translating gives CSANNRAVNNEQFF.

This clonotype was seen a handful of times. The V call is TRBV3-2, the J call TRBJ2-1; the table's D call TRBD2 went unverified against the DNA. TRBV3-2 is a listed pseudogene. The CDR3 has 18 residues. The CDR3 DNA follows: TGTGCCCTCAGTTTTTCCGGGACTAGCGGAGCCTCCTACAATGAGCAGTTCTTC. It codes for CALSFSGTSGASYNEQFF.

The genes are TRBV24-1 and TRBJ2-1; D may be TRBD2 (6 bases). CDR3 length: 14 residues. Germline V gives CDR1 KGHDR, CDR2 SFDVKD. Between the trimmed V and J ends, which lost 4 bases and 3 bases, there was a span of 9 bases. CDR3 protein: CATSDSTSYNEQFF. The CDR3 nucleotides read TGTGCCACCAGTGACTCGACTAGCTACAATGAGCAGTTCTTC.

This clonotype was seen a few times. The chain employs TRBV28 and TRBJ1-2, with a possible D match to TRBD1 (6 bases). The CDR3 has 16 residues. From germline, CDR1 is MDHEN and CDR2 SYDVKM. V lost 6 bases to trimming and J lost 2 bases, with 19 bases between them. CDR3 residues: CASSPFPGGANYGYTF. CDR3 bases: TGTGCCAGCAGCCCTTTTCCGGGGGGCGCAAACTATGGCTACACCTTC.

CDR3 loop: CATSRVSGGYNEQFF. The CDR3 DNA sequence: TGTGCCACCAGCAGAGTTAGCGGGGGGTACAATGAGCAGTTCTTC. The rearrangement links TRBV15 to TRBJ2-1, with TRBD2 matching over 10 bases. The CDR3 sequence is 15 residues long. V shed 1 base and J 4 bases; nucleotides not matched to a gene: 1. The germline V gene has CDR1 LNHNV and CDR2 YYDKDF (reference sequence).

The V gene is TRBV4-1, the J gene TRBJ1-1; possibly TRBD1 for D (6 bases). Per germline, CDR1 MGHRA and CDR2 YSYEKL. V was clipped by 2 bases and J by 7 bases, with 14 bases between them. The CDR3 totals 14 residues. The CDR3 DNA follows: TGCGCCAGCAGCCAAAACCCCCTGGACAGTGAAGCTTTCTTT. Its protein is CASSQNPLDSEAFF.

This clonotype showed up many times. This chain joins TRBV12-3 or TRBV12-4 and TRBJ2-7; TRBD2 aligns across 8 bases. The CDR3 length is 16 residues. V lost 3 bases, J lost 5 bases, and 12 bases stayed unmatched. CDR3 DNA: TGTGCCAGCAGTTTGGGACTAGTTGGTGGTGTCGACGAGCAGTACTTC. Protein sequence: CASSLGLVGGVDEQYF.

Ten or more counts support this clonotype. V is TRBV4-3 and J is TRBJ2-7; TRBD2 aligns across 7 bases. The CDR3 spans 16 residues. J was trimmed by 0 bases and V by 0 bases; bases with no gene match: 5. Germline V gene lookup returns CDR1 LGHNA and CDR2 YSLEER. The CDR3 loop is CASSQDRGRASYEQYF. The CDR3 region has the DNA TGCGCCAGCAGCCAAGATAGAGGGAGGGCCTCCTACGAGCAGTACTTC.

This clonotype was seen only a few times. The chain recombines TRBV28 with TRBJ2-7; tentative D call: TRBD2 (5 bases). The germline V gene has CDR1 MDHEN and CDR2 SYDVKM. The germline V and J ends were trimmed by 7 bases and 7 bases, with 17 bases remaining between them. The CDR3 is 13 residues long. The CDR3, as DNA: TGTGCCAGCACCTTAGGTTCCCAGCGGGAGCAGTACTTC. Its translation: CASTLGSQREQYF.

At least ten counts were recorded for this clonotype. The gene calls are TRBV7-9 and TRBJ2-3; 8 bases line up with TRBD1. V lost 10 bases, J lost 4 bases, and 7 bases stayed unmatched. The germline gives CDR1 SEHNR, CDR2 FQNEAQ (reference sequence). The CDR3 is 13 residues long. The CDR3: CAKTGQGADTQYF. CDR3 DNA sequence: TGTGCCAAAACCGGACAGGGAGCAGATACGCAGTATTTT.

The chain combines TRBV27 with TRBJ2-2; the match to TRBD1 covers 9 bases. The CDR3 contains 14 residues. V gave up 5 bases and J gave up 8 bases; unmatched junction bases: 6. The V gene's germline CDR1 is MNHEY and CDR2 SMNVEV (reference sequence). DNA of the CDR3: TGTGCCAGCAGTATGGGACAGGGTGTTGGGGAGCTGTTTTTT. The encoded protein is CASSMGQGVGELFF.

The V and J genes are TRBV6-5 and TRBJ1-4; D uncertain. The germline gives CDR1 MNHEY, CDR2 SVGAGI. CDR3 size: 18 residues. Trimming removed 2 bases at V and 0 bases at J, with 16 bases between. The CDR3 region is CASSYSTPLRATNEKLFF. The CDR3 nucleotides are TGTGCCAGCAGTTACAGCACGCCTCTCAGAGCAACTAATGAAAAACTGTTTTTT.

J is TRBJ2-7 and V is TRBV6-5; D is uncertain. Deletions cut 0 bases from V and 2 bases from J, with 5 bases between. The CDR3 extends over 13 amino acids. In germline, CDR1 is MNHEY, CDR2 SVGAGI. DNA for the CDR3: TGTGCCAGCAGTTACTCGGATACCTACGAGCAGTACTTC. Translation gives CASSYSDTYEQYF.